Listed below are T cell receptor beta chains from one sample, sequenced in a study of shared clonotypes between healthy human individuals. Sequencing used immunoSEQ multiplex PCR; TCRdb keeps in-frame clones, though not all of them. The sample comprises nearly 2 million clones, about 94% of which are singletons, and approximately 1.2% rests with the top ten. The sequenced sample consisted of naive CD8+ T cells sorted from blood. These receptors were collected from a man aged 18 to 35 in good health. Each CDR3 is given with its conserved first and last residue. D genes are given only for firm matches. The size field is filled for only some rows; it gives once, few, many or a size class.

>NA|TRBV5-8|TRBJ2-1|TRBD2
CARGSGPSGYPKLHNEQFF
TGTGCCAGGGGAAGCGGGCCTAGCGGGTATCCCAAATTACACAATGAGCAGTTCTTC
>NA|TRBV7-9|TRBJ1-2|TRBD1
CASSLEGQGGYIDYGYTF
TGTGCCAGCAGCTTAGAGGGACAGGGGGGCTATATCGACTATGGCTACACCTTC
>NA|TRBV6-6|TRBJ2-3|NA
CASTLGSTDTQYF
TGTGCCAGCACCCTTGGGAGCACAGATACGCAGTATTTT
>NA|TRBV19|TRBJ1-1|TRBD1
CASSQQGAITEAFF
TGTGCCAGTAGCCAACAGGGGGCGATTACTGAAGCTTTCTTT
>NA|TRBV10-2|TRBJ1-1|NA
CASKKGGTEAFF
TGCGCCAGCAAAAAAGGGGGGACTGAAGCTTTCTTT
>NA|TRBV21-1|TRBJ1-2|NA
CASSKNQDPYGYTF
TGTGCCAGCAGCAAAAATCAGGACCCCTATGGCTACACCTTC
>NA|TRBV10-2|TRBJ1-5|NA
CASTRDAGGNQPQHF
TGCGCCAGCACCAGGGACGCCGGGGGCAATCAGCCCCAGCATTTT
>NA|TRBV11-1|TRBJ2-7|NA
CASSSAGTLHYEQYF
TGTGCCAGCAGCTCGGCTGGGACCCTCCATTACGAGCAGTACTTC
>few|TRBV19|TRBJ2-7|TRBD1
CASSITQGETYEQYF
TGTGCCAGTAGTATCACACAGGGGGAGACCTACGAGCAGTACTTC
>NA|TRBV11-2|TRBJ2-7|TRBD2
CASSLEAGREGGYEQYF
TGTGCCAGCAGCTTAGAAGCGGGGAGGGAAGGTGGCTACGAGCAGTACTTC
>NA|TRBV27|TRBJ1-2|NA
CASSTSGQGIALFGYTF
TGTGCCAGCAGTACCTCCGGGCAGGGCATAGCCCTTTTCGGCTACACCTTC
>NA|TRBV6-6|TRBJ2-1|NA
CASNSAGPFSYNEQFF
TGTGCCAGCAACTCAGCGGGTCCCTTCTCCTACAATGAGCAGTTCTTC
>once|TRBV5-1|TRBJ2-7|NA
CASSPSPGLLDEQYF
TGCGCCAGCAGCCCGAGTCCGGGGCTATTGGACGAGCAGTACTTC
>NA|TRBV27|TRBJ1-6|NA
CASSLVLPERNSPLHF
TGTGCCAGCAGTTTAGTTCTGCCCGAACGGAATTCACCCCTCCACTTT
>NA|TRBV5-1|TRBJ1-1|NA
CASSFRDMNTEAFF
TGCGCCAGCAGCTTCAGGGACATGAACACTGAAGCTTTCTTT
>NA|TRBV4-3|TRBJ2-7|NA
CASSPHTGYEQYF
TGCGCCAGCAGCCCACATACAGGTTACGAGCAGTACTTC
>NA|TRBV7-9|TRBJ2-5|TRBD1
CASSLKGDRVETQYF
TGTGCCAGCAGCTTAAAGGGGGACAGGGTAGAGACCCAGTACTTC
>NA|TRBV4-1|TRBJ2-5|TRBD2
CASSQLAGLETQYF
TGCGCCAGCAGCCAACTAGCGGGATTGGAGACCCAGTACTTC
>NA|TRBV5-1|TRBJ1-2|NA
CASSGSDNYGYTF
TGCGCCAGCAGCGGCTCCGATAACTATGGCTACACCTTC
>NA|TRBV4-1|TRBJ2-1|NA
CASSQVGGNEQFF
TGCGCCAGCAGCCAAGTGGGGGGCAATGAGCAGTTCTTC
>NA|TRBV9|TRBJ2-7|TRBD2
CASSVLPNPAGEQYF
TGTGCCAGCAGCGTACTGCCCAACCCAGCGGGAGAGCAGTACTTC